These 16 T cell receptor beta chains originate from one sample sequenced in a study of blood T cell repertoires in COVID-19. The data were produced by immunoSEQ multiplex PCR, yet TCRdb's version contains in-frame clones alone and is incomplete. The data contain about 200,000 clones, about 86% of them seen just once; the ten biggest clones take up 0.6% to 0.9%. Sequenced input: peripheral blood. The receptors shown here come from an older woman with acute or convalescent COVID-19.

This clone has just a few counts. The chain uses TRBV5-8 and TRBJ2-7; the D gene is possibly TRBD2 (6 bases). The V gene lost 5 bases and the J gene lost 3 bases, with 15 bases spanning the gap. This CDR3 region has 14 residues. Per the germline V gene, CDR1 is SGHTS and CDR2 is YDEGEE. CDR3 amino acids: CASRSRRELYEQYF. The CDR3 DNA is TGTGCCAGCAGGTCCCGGCGGGAACTCTACGAGCAGTACTTC.

The chain recombines TRBV28 with TRBJ2-2; tentatively, D is TRBD1 (6 bases). The length of the CDR3 is 15 residues. CDR1 MDHEN and CDR2 SYDVKM come from the germline V gene. The V end lost 5 bases, the J end lost 4 bases, and 14 bases lay between the germline ends. The CDR3 region is CASSGPGQLTGELFF. In DNA, the CDR3 is TGTGCCAGCAGTGGACCGGGACAACTCACCGGGGAGCTGTTTTTT.

The chain employs TRBV5-6 and TRBJ1-6; D is perhaps TRBD1 (5 bases). This CDR3 comprises 17 residues. From germline, CDR1 is SGHDT and CDR2 YYEEEE. Trimming left V 1 base short and J 7 bases short, with 18 bases between. CDR3 sequence reads: CASSLRAVGRTNSPLHF. CDR3 in DNA: TGTGCCAGCAGCTTGCGGGCGGTCGGACGGACAAATTCACCCCTCCACTTT.

The chain has TRBV3-1 (or the pseudogene TRBV3-2) and TRBJ2-1, with TRBD2 identical over 7 bases. CDR3 length: 15 amino acids. Germline V lookup: CDR1 LGHDT, CDR2 YNNKEL (reference sequence). With V trimmed by 0 bases and J by 3 bases, 2 bases remained unmatched. Written as DNA, the CDR3 is TGTGCCAGCAGCCAAGAAGCGGGGTACTACAATGAGCAGTTCTTC. It is translated as CASSQEAGYYNEQFF.

This chain uses TRBV12-3 or TRBV12-4 with TRBJ2-7; 7 positions agree with TRBD2. CDR3 size: 12 residues. J lost 6 bases, V lost 1 base, and 0 bases had no gene match. CDR3 loop: CASSLGGGEQYF. In DNA form, the CDR3 reads TGTGCCAGCAGTTTAGGGGGGGGCGAGCAGTACTTC.

The CDR3 sequence is CASSFTLQGAIQETQYF. The CDR3 nucleotides read TGTGCCAGCAGCTTCACCCTACAGGGGGCGATTCAAGAGACCCAGTACTTC. V usage is TRBV7-9 and J usage is TRBJ2-5, with TRBD1 matching over 9 bases. The germline V gene encodes CDR1 SEHNR and CDR2 FQNEAQ (reference sequence). The CDR3 length is 17 residues. J lost 2 bases, V lost 3 bases, and 10 bases had no gene match.

The chain joins TRBV7-3 to TRBJ1-2; no firm D call. Trimming took off 5 bases at V and 6 bases at J, with 13 bases between the two ends. Germline CDR1 reads SGHTA; CDR2 reads FQGTGA. This CDR3 contains 13 residues. CDR3: CASSLPGADGYTF. CDR3 nucleotide sequence: TGTGCCAGCAGCCTACCCGGTGCTGATGGCTACACCTTC.

J is TRBJ2-3 and V is TRBV10-3, with TRBD1 as a possible D gene (5 bases). Germline-derived CDR1 and CDR2 are ENHRY and SYGVKD. This CDR3 contains 15 residues. The V end lost 4 bases, the J end lost 4 bases, and 15 bases lay between the germline ends. Written as DNA, the CDR3 is TGTGCCATCAGTGGGGTTAGGGTCAGGGCAGATACGCAGTATTTT. As protein: CAISGVRVRADTQYF.

The DNA of the CDR3 is TGTGCCAGCAGTTCGCTCGGGGGTGAGCAGTTCTTC. Translated, it gives CASSSLGGEQFF. The V and J genes are TRBV6-6 and TRBJ2-1, with a tentative D call TRBD2 (6 bases). The germline CDR1 and CDR2 sequences are MNHNY and SVGAGI (reference sequence). V shed 4 bases and J shed 9 bases, with 10 bases lying between them. This CDR3 contains 12 residues.

The chain has TRBV5-4 and TRBJ2-1; 9 bases are shared with TRBD2. The germline gives CDR1 SGHNT, CDR2 YYREEE (reference sequence). The length of the CDR3 is 15 residues. Unmatched junction bases numbered 6, after V lost 4 bases and J lost 4 bases. CDR3 loop: CASSRSGSLYNEQFF. CDR3 DNA: TGTGCCAGCAGCCGTAGCGGGAGTCTGTACAATGAGCAGTTCTTC.

The J gene is TRBJ1-1, the V gene TRBV29-1, with D perhaps matching TRBD1 (5 bases). This CDR3 has 13 amino acids. Trimming took off 7 bases at V and 1 base at J, with 13 bases between the two ends. CDR1 is SQVTM and CDR2 is ANQGSEA in the germline V gene. CDR3 bases: TGCAGCGCCCTGGGACTGCCGAACACTGAAGCTTTCTTT. This codes for CSALGLPNTEAFF.

This sequence joins TRBV19 and TRBJ2-1; 14 bases line up with TRBD2. The V gene end was trimmed by 6 bases and the J gene end by 8 bases; junction bases not matched to a gene: 3. The CDR3 totals 14 residues. Germline V lookup: CDR1 LNHDA, CDR2 SQIVND (reference sequence). CDR3 region: CASSRTSGGYEQFF. DNA of the CDR3: TGTGCCAGTAGCAGGACTAGCGGGGGGTATGAGCAGTTCTTC.

The J gene is TRBJ1-3, the V gene TRBV12-5; 8 positions agree with TRBD1. The germline V gene has CDR1 LGHNT and CDR2 FRNRAP. The length of the CDR3 is 16 residues. V shed 4 bases and J 4 bases; nucleotides not matched to a gene: 9. The CDR3 loop is CASGSPRQGRGNTIYF. The CDR3 DNA is TGTGCTAGTGGTTCCCCCCGACAGGGGAGGGGAAACACCATATATTTT.

The chain joins TRBV3-1 (or the pseudogene TRBV3-2) to TRBJ1-2; D perhaps matches TRBD1 (5 bases). This CDR3 comprises 15 residues. V lost 5 bases, J lost 4 bases, and 17 bases lay in between. Per germline, CDR1 LGHDT and CDR2 YNNKEL (reference sequence). The CDR3 spells CASSSRGGESYGYTF. The CDR3 nucleotides are TGTGCCAGCAGCTCAAGGGGCGGGGAGAGCTATGGCTACACCTTC.

This chain joins TRBV11-2 and TRBJ2-1; possible D gene TRBD1, 5 bases. The CDR3 is 17 residues long. V lost 0 bases and J 3 bases, leaving 15 bases between the germline ends. Germline lookup yields CDR1 SGHAT and CDR2 FQNNGV. CDR3 residues: CASSLEARDRYYNEQFF. The CDR3, as DNA: TGTGCCAGCAGCTTAGAAGCCAGGGATCGGTACTACAATGAGCAGTTCTTC. The full variable domain, with the rest looked up from reference TRBV11-2 and TRBJ2-1, is EAGVAQSPRYKIIEKRQSVAFWCNPISGHATLYWYQQILGQGPKLLIQFQNNGVVDDSQLPKDRFSAERLKGVDSTLKIQPAKLEDSAVYLCASSLEARDRYYNEQFFGPGTRLTVL.

The rearrangement joins TRBV4-3 to TRBJ2-7, with 9 bases lining up with TRBD2. The germline CDR1 and CDR2 sequences are LGHNA and YSLEER. Trimming cost V 0 bases and J 7 bases; bases outside gene matches: 10. The CDR3 consists of 16 residues. The CDR3 DNA reads as TGCGCCAGCAGCCAAGAGAATATAGCGGGAGAGGGGGAGCAGTACTTC. Protein sequence: CASSQENIAGEGEQYF.